The sequence of this T cell receptor beta chain was determined in a study of PD-L1 blockade in urothelial cancer. Study background: Blood was analyzed 3 weeks (second dose) and 6 weeks after treatment start.

CDR1 SGHTA and CDR2 FQGTGA come from the germline V gene. The length of the CDR3 is 14 residues. Trimming took 2 bases from V and 2 from J, leaving 10 bases between them. Spiking of synthetic TCR analog templates was performed in each PCR. Sequencing used immunoSEQ multiplex PCR; TCRdb keeps in-frame clones, though not all of them. The sample carries some 48,000 clones, about 86% recorded once. Indicated time point: peripheral blood 6 weeks after treatment start. The sequences come from PBMCs, collected around atezolizumab (anti-PD-L1) treatment. This sequence originates from a man between 60 and 75 years old with urothelial cancer. V and J are TRBV7-3 and TRBJ2-7; D might be TRBD1 (5 bases). CDR3 in amino acids: CASSLGDRPYEQYF. CDR3 coding DNA: TGTGCCAGCAGCTTAGGAGACAGACCCTACGAGCAGTACTTC.